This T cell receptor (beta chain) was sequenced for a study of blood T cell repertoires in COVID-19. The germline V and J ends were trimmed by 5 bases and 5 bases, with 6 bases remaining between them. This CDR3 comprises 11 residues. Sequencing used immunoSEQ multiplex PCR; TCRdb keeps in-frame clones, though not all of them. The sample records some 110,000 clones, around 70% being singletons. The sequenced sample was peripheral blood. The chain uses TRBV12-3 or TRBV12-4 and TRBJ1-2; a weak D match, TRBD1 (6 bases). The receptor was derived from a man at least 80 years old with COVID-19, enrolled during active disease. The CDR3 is CASSTGYGYTF. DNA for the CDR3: TGTGCCAGCAGTACAGGGTATGGCTACACCTTC.